This TCR beta chain was found in a study of T cell repertoires in cytomegalovirus infection. Background on the study: In public TCR beta signatures, there were indications of both CMV infection and matching HLA type. Notes on the study in general: In two of eight donors, the top clonotype was HLA-C-restricted CMV-specific.

TCRdb itself ran the reads through MiXCR, one entry per CDR3 protein. The sample consists of around 710,000 distinct CDR3 sequences, around 29% of them appearing once. Turning to this clonotype: What it binds is unknown.

Germline lookup yields CDR1 MDHEN and CDR2 SYDVKM. The CDR3 runs to 15 residues. Trimming took 2 bases from V and 5 from J; bases not matched to a gene: 5. This sequence was found in a human donor in good health (CMV status not recorded). Some clones in this sample may be carry-over from other donors' samples. The chain joins TRBV28 to TRBJ2-7, with 11 bases lining up with TRBD1. Sample: cultured CD8+ T cells from PBMCs, taken from culture after CMV antigen stimulation. Here the CDR3 DNA reads TGTGCCAGCAGTTTAGGGACAGGGGGTCGTGACGAGCAGTACGTC. This encodes CASSLGTGGRDEQYV.